Described below is a single T cell receptor beta chain sequence and its context. The antigen remains undetermined. These data are taken from a study of T cell repertoires in cytomegalovirus infection. The CDR3 is made up of 13 amino acids. Germline CDR1 is SGHTA and CDR2 is FQGNSA. The V gene lost 4 bases and the J gene lost 5 bases, with 11 bases spanning the gap. TCRdb re-called the reads through MiXCR, storing one row per CDR3 protein. The table shows a few hundred thousand distinct CDR3 sequences, with 40% occurring only once. This chain joins TRBV7-2 and TRBJ1-1; D uncertain. The sequenced sample was cultured PBMCs, obtained from culture after CMV antigen stimulation. The origin of this receptor is a human donor in good health (CMV status not recorded). Some clones in this sample may be carry-over from other donors' samples. The CDR3 loop reads CASSSTRRTEAFF. The CDR3 DNA is TGTGCCAGCAGCTCCACTAGGAGGACTGAAGCTTTCTTT.